The clone carrying this TCR beta chain appeared a single time. Antigen: not known. The CDR3 length is 15 residues. Germline V gives CDR1 MDHEN, CDR2 SYDVKM. Between the trimmed V and J ends, which lost 10 bases and 0 bases, there was a span of 15 bases. Libraries were prepared by immunoSEQ multiplex PCR; TCRdb keeps only in-frame clonotypes and omits some of them. The data contain 180,000 or so clones, about nine tenths of them singletons. The sample originates from a study of T cell responses to AZD1222 COVID-19 vaccine. Whole-study results and caveats: White British donors predominated, females outnumbered males, and clonal diversity was possibly underestimated. As reported, nearly half of all spike-specific TCRs target variant regions that are unmutated. None of the repertoires were sampled until the peak T cell response had passed. Dominant CD4 TCR responses targeted spike regions 160-218 and 743-854.

This TCR was sampled from an adult who received the AZD1222 COVID-19 vaccine. The chain carries TRBV28 and TRBJ2-2, with a possible D match to TRBD1 (5 bases). Specimen: peripheral blood, collected 28 days after the second AZD1222 dose. The CDR3 is CANPLGVANTGELFF. CDR3 DNA sequence: TGTGCCAACCCTCTAGGGGTCGCGAACACCGGGGAGCTGTTTTTT. The full variable domain, rest sourced from reference TRBV28 and TRBJ2-2, is DVKVTQSSRYLVKRTGEKVFLECVQDMDHENMFWYRQDPGLGLRLIYFSYDVKMKEKGDIPEGYSVSREKKERFSLILESASTNQTSMYLCANPLGVANTGELFFGEGSRLTVL.